This TCR beta chain was recovered during a study of identical twins' blood T cells (dated by TCRdb to the early 2010s). Concerning the study at large: The roughly twelve libraries, six for the alpha chain and six for the beta chain, yielded 50 million or so Illumina reads in total. To assess how genetics influences repertoire formation, the study used next-generation sequencing to compare the TCR alpha and beta chain repertoires of three pairs of monozygous twins. Here is what the overall study found, with its caveats: Because the twins were reared together, environmental influences could not be excluded as an explanation for twin similarity. The number of shared CDR3 clonotypes between two donors was mainly determined by the product of their cloneset sizes, and twins did not clearly deviate from this trend. Among the most abundant TCRbeta clonotypes, more CDR3 sequences were shared by each donor with her twin than with unrelated donors. V gene usage was reported to be markedly more similar within twin pairs than between unrelated donors, even among non-selected out-of-frame TCRbeta clonotypes. The proposed role of the TCRalpha J segment in MHC recognition during thymic selection was stated to require validation by independent studies.

The donors were six healthy women who made up three monozygous twin pairs. All three twin pairs had been raised together and were thought likely to have encountered the same vaccines and infectious agents. TCR cDNA libraries were prepared from RNA that had been isolated from peripheral blood mononuclear cells. The CDR3 holds 13 amino acids from the cysteine to the phenylalanine. This entry keeps only the CDR3 DNA: 39 bases, framed from base 1. Looking up the germline V gene yields CDR1 SGHRS and CDR2 YFSETQ. The method was 5' RACE. The reads were generated on an Illumina Genome Analyzer IIx. The RNA-based TCR cDNA libraries were made using a previously described protocol that was modified in several ways. To prevent cross-contamination, barcodes specific to each sample were added to both ends of every TCR cDNA library during cDNA synthesis and amplification. From the authors' description of their analysis: Each library contained roughly 2 to 4 million CDR3-containing reads, and somewhere between about 85,000 and nearly 500,000 clonotypes were identified for each individual. After reads with improper barcode index combinations were thrown out, a cloneset for each library was built using the MiTCR software. MiTCR filtered or rescued low-quality reads and corrected PCR and sequencing errors when assembling CDR3 clonotypes. Artificial out-of-frame clonotypes were mapped to in-frame sequences, with one indel allowed in the CDR3, and then removed. Similarity of V and J gene usage between donors was measured as Jensen-Shannon divergence divided by mean entropy. In-frame beta chains were kept once TCRdb had trimmed the public reads at Q25 with fastp and called clones with MiXCR. Each CDR3 protein appears once, grouped with its most common genes and DNA. TCRdb, rather than the study authors, made the V and J calls. The sample table lists 350,000 to 400,000 distinct CDR3 sequences, approximately 30% of them with a count of one. The ten largest clonotypes hold approximately 6.6% of the sample.

This clonotype came up a few times. Its antigen is still unknown. At one boundary the junction diverges from the germline segment, which might be a read error. Recombination connected TRBV5-1 to TRBJ1-1, with the D gene not confidently named. The specimen sequenced was PBMCs. This TCR was recovered from a woman between 18 and 55 years old in good health. In nucleotides, the sequence is TGCGCCGGCAGCCAGATCCGCGGCGTTGAAGCTTTCTTT. It is translated as CAGSQIRGVEAFF.